Listed here is a single T cell receptor (beta chain). The PCR employed 60 Vbeta primers together with 13 Jbeta primers. Libraries were prepared by immunoSEQ multiplex PCR; TCRdb keeps only in-frame clonotypes and omits some of them. Of about 100,000 clones in the sample, nearly 80% were seen once. These data belong to a study of cytomegalovirus exposure and HLA in healthy donors. Specimen: PBMCs. This sequence originates from a woman aged 40 to 50 in good health and CMV-seronegative.

For the CDR3, the DNA is TGTGCCAGCGATAGGGGTAAAACTGAAGCTTTCTTT. Protein: CASDRGKTEAFF. The chain has TRBV6-1 and TRBJ1-1, with D possibly matching TRBD1 (5 bases). V dropped 8 bases and J dropped 5 bases, with 12 bases sitting between them. Germline lookup yields CDR1 MNHNS and CDR2 SASEGT. The CDR3 length is 12 residues.